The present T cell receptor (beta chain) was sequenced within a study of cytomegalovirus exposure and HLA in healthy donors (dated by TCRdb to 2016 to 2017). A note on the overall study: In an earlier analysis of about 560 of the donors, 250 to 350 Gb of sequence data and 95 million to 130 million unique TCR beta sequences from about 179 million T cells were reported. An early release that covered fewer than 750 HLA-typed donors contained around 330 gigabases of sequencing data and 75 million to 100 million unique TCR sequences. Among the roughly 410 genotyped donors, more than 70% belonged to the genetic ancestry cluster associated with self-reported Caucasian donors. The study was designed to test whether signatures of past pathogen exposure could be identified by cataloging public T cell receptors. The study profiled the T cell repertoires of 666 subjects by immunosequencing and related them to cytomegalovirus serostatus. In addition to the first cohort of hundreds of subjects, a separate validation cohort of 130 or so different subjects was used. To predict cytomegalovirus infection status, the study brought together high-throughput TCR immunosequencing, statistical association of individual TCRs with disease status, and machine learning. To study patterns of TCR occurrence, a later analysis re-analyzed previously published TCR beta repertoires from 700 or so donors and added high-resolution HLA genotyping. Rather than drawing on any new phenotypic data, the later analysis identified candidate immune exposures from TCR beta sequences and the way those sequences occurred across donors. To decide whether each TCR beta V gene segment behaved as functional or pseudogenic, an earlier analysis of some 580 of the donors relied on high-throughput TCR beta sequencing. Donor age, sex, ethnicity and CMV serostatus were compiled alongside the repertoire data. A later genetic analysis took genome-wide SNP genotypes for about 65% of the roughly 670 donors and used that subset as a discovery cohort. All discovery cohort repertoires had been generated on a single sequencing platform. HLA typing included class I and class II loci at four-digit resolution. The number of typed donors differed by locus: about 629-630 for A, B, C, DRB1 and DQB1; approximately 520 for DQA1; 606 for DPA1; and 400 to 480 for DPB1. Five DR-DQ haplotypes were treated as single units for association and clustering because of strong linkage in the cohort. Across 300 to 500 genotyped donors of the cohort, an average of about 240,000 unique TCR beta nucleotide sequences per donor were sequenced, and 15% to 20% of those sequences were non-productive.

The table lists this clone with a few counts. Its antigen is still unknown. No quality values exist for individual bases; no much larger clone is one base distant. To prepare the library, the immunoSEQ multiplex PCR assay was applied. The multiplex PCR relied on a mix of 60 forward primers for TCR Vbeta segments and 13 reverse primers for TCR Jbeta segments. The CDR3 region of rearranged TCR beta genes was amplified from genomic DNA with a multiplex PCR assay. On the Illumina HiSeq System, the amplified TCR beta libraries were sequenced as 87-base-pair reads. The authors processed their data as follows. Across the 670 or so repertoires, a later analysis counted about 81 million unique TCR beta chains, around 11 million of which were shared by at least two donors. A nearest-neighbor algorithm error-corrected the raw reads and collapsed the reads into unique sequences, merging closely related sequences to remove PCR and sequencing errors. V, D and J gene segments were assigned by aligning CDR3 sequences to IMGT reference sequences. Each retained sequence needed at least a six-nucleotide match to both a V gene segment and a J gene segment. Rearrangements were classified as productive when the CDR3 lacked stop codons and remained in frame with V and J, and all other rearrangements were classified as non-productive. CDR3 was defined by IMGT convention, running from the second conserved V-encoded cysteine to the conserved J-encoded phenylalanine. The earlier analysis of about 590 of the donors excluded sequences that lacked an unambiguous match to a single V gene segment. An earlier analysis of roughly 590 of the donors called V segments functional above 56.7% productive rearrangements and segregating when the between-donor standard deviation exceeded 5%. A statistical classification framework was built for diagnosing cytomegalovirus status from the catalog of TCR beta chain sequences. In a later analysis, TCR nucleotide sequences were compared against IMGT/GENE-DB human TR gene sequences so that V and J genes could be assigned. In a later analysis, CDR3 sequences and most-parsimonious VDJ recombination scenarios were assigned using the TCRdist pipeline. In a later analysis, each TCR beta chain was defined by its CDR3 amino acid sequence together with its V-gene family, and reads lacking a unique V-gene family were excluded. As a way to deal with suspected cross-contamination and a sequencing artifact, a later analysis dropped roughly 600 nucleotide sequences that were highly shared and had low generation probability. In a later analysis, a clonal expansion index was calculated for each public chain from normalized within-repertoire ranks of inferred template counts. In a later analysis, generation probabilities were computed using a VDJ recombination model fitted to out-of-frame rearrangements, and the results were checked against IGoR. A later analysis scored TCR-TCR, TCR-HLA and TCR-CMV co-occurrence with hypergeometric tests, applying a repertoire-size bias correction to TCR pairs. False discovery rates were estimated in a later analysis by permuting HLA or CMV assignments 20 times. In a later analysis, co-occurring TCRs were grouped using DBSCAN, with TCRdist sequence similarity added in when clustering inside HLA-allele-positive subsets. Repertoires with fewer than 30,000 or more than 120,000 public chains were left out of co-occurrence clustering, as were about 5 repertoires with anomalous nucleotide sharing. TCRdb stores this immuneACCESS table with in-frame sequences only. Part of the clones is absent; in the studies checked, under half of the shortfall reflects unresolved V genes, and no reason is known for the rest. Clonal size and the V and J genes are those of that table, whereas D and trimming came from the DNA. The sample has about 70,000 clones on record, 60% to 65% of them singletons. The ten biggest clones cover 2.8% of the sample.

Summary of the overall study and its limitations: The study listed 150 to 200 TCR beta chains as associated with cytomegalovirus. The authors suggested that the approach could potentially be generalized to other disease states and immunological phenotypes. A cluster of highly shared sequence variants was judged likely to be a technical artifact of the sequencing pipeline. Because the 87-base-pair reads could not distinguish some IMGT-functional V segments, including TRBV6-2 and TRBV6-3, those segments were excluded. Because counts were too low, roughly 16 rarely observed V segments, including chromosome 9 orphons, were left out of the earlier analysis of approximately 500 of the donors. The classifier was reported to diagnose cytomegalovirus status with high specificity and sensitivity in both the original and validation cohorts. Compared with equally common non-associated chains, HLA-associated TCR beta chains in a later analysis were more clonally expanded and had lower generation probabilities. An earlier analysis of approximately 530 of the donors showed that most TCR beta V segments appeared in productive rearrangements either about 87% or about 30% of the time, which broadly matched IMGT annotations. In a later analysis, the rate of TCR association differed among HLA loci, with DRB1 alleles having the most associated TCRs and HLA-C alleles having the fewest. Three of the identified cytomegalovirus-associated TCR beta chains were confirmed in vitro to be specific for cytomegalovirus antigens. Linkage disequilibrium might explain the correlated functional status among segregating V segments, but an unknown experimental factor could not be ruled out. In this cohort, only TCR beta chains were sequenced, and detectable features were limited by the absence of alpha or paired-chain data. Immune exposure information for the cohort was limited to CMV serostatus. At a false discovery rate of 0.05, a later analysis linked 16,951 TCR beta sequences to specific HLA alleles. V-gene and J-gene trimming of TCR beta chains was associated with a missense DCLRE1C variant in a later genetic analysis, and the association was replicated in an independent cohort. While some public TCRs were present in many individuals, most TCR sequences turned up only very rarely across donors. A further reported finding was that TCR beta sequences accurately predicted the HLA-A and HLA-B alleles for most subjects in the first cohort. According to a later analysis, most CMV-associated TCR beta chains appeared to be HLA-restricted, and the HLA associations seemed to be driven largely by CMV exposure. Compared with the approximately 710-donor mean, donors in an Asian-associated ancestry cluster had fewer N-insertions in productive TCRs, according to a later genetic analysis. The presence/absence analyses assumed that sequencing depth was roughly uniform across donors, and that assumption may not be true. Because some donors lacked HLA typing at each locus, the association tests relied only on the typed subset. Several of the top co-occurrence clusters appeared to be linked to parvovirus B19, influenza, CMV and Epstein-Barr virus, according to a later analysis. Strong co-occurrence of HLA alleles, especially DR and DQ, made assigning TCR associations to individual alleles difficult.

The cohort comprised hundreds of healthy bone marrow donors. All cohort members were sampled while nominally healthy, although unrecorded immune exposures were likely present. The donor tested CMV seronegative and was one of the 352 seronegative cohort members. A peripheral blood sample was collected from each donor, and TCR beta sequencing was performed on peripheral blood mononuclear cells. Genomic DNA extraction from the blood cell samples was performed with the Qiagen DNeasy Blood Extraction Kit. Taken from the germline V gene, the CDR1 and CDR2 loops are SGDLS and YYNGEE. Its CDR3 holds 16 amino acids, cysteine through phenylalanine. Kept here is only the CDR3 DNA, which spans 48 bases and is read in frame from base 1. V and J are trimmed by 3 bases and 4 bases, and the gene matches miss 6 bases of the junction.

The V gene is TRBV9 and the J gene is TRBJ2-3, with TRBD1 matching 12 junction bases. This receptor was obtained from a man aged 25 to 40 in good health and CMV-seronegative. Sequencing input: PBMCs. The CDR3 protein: CASSASGTGGADTQYF. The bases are TGTGCCAGCAGCGCCTCCGGGACAGGGGGCGCAGATACGCAGTATTTT.